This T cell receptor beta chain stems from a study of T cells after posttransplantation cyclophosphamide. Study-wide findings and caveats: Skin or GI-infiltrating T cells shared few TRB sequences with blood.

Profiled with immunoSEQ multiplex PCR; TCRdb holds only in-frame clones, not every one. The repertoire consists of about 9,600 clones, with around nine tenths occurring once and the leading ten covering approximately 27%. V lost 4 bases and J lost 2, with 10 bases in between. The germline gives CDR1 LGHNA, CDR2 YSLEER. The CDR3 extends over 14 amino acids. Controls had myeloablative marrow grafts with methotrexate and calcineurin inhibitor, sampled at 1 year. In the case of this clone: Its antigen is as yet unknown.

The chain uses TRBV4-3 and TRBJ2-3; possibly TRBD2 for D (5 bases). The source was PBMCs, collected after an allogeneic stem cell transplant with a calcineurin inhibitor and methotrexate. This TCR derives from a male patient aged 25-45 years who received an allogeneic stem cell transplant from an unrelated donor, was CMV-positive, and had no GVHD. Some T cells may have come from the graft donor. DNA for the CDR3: TGCGCCAGCAGCCTGCGGAGGTCCACAGATACGCAGTATTTT. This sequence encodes CASSLRRSTDTQYF.